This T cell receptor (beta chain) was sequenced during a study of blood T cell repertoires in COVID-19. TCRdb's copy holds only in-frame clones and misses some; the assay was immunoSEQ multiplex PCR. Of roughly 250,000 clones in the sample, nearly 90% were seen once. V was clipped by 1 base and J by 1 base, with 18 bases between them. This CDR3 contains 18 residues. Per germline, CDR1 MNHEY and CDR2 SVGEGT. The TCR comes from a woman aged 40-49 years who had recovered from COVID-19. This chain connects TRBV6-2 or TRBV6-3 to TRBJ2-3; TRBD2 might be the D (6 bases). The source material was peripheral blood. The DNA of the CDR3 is TGTGCCAGCAGTTACTTGCGGGGCTCTTCTGCGGGCACAGATACGCAGTATTTT. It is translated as CASSYLRGSSAGTDTQYF.